Shown below are 7 T cell receptor beta chains from a single sample sequenced in a study of chemoradiotherapy in HPV16-positive cancers. Libraries were prepared by immunoSEQ multiplex PCR; TCRdb keeps only in-frame clonotypes and omits some of them. The sample carries roughly 23,000 clones, around 78% recorded once. The sample here was taken from a patient who underwent chemoradiotherapy. These receptors were obtained from a human donor with HPV-associated anogenital cancer.

The rearrangement joins TRBV5-1 to TRBJ2-7, with 10 positions matching TRBD1. This CDR3 is 15 amino acids long. Unmatched junction bases numbered 7, after V lost 0 bases and J lost 7 bases. CDR1 is SGHRS and CDR2 is YFSETQ in the germline V gene. CDR3 sequence: CASSLAGTGAGEQYF. The CDR3 DNA sequence: TGCGCCAGCAGCTTGGCCGGGACAGGGGCGGGGGAGCAGTACTTC.

This chain uses TRBV15 with TRBJ2-7; D unresolved. CDR3 length: 13 amino acids. The germline gives CDR1 LNHNV, CDR2 YYDKDF (reference sequence). The V end lost 0 bases, the J end lost 0 bases, and 3 bases lay between the germline ends. The CDR3 DNA reads TGTGCCACCAGCAGAGAGGTCTCCTACGAGCAGTACTTC. Amino acid sequence: CATSREVSYEQYF. Full variable domain (missing parts from reference TRBV15 and TRBJ2-7): DAMVIQNPRYQVTQFGKPVTLSCSQTLNHNVMYWYQQKSSQAPKLLFHYYDKDFNNEADTPDNFQSRRPNTSFCFLDIRSPGLGDTAMYLCATSREVSYEQYFGPGTRLTVT.

A note on this clone: The sample has other DNA sequences that encode this CDR3 too. The chain has TRBV18 and TRBJ2-3, with D unresolved. V lost 0 bases, J lost 3 bases, and 4 bases lay in between. Germline V gene data show CDR1 as KGHSH and CDR2 as LQKENI. CDR3 length: 13 residues. The CDR3 DNA is TGTGCCAGCTCACCACCGTGGACAGATACGCAGTATTTT. The encoded protein is CASSPPWTDTQYF. The whole variable domain, remainder taken from reference TRBV18 and TRBJ2-3, is NAGVMQNPRHLVRRRGQEARLRCSPMKGHSHVYWYRQLPEEGLKFMVYLQKENIIDESGMPKERFSAEFPKEGPSILRIQQVVRGDSAAYFCASSPPWTDTQYFGPGTRLTVL.

The CDR3 region is CASSPTGRPSRTNYGYTF. CDR3 bases: TGCGCCAGCAGCCCTACGGGAAGGCCCTCTAGGACTAACTATGGCTACACCTTC. The J gene is TRBJ1-2, the V gene TRBV5-1; no definite D call. The CDR3 contains 18 residues. Germline V lookup: CDR1 SGHRS, CDR2 YFSETQ. Trimming shortened V by 4 bases and J by 0 bases, and 22 bases separated the two germline ends.

The chain carries TRBV7-3 and TRBJ2-5; the match to TRBD1 covers 9 bases. J lost 3 bases, V lost 5 bases, and 7 bases had no gene match. The CDR3 sequence is 15 residues long. The germline V gene has CDR1 SGHTA and CDR2 FQGTGA. CDR3 sequence reads: CASSPRTGAEETQYF. DNA for the CDR3: TGTGCCAGCAGCCCCAGGACAGGGGCCGAAGAGACCCAGTACTTC.

The chain recombines TRBV30 with TRBJ2-5; D gene uncertain. Germline-derived CDR1 and CDR2 are GTSNPN and SVGIG (reference sequence). CDR3 length: 10 residues. Trimming took off 3 bases at V and 1 base at J, with 0 bases between the two ends. This CDR3 reads CAWSQETQYF. The CDR3 DNA is TGTGCCTGGAGCCAAGAGACCCAGTACTTC. Together with reference TRBV30 and TRBJ2-5, the CDR3 gives the full variable domain: SQTIHQWPATLVQPVGSPLSLECTVEGTSNPNLYWYRQAAGRGLQLLFYSVGIGQISSEVPQNLSASRPQDRQFILSSKKLLLSDSGFYLCAWSQETQYFGPGTRLLVL.

In DNA, the CDR3 is TGTGCCAGTAGTATAGCGAGATCTGGCTACACCTTC. It codes for CASSIARSGYTF. The J gene is TRBJ1-2, the V gene TRBV19; D not certain. Looked up from germline, CDR1 is LNHDA and CDR2 is SQIVND (reference sequence). This CDR3 comprises 12 residues. Trimming shortened V by 1 base and J by 7 bases, and 7 bases separated the two germline ends.